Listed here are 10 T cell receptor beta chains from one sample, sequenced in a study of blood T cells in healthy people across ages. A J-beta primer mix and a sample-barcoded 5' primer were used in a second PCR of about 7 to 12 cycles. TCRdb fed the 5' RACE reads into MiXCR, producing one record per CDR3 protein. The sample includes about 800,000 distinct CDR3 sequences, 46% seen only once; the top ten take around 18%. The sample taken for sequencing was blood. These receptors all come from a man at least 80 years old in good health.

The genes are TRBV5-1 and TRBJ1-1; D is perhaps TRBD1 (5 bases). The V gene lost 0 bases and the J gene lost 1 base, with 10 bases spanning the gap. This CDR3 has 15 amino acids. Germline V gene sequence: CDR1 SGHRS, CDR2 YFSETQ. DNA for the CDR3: TGCGCCAGCAGCTTGGCCGGGACTCAGAACACTGAAGCTTTCTTT. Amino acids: CASSLAGTQNTEAFF.

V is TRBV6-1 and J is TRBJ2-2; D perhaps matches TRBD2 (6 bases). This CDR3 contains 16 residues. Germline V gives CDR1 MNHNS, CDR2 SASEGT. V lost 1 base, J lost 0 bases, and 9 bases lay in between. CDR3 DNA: TGTGCCAGCAGTGAAGGACCGGGGGCGAACACCGGGGAGCTGTTTTTT. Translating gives CASSEGPGANTGELFF.

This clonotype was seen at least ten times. CDR3 region: CASSGNDGYEQYF. The CDR3 nucleotides read TGTGCCAGCAGCGGAAACGACGGCTACGAGCAGTACTTC. This chain connects TRBV7-2 to TRBJ2-7, with D hard to call. CDR3 length equals 13 residues. V dropped 5 bases and J dropped 3 bases, with 11 bases sitting between them. Germline V gene lookup returns CDR1 SGHTA and CDR2 FQGNSA.

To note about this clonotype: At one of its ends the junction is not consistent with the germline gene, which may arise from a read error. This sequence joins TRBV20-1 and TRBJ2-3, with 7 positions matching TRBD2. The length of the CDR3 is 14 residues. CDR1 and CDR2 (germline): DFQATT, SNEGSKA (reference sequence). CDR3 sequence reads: CSALGRGTTDTLYF. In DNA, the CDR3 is TGCAGTGCTTTGGGGAGGGGTACCACAGATACGCTGTATTTT.

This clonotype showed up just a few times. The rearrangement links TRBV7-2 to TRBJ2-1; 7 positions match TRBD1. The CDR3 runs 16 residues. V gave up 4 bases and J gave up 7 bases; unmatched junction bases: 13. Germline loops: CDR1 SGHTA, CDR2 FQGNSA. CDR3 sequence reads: CASSSTTGQVYNEQFF. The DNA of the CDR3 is TGTGCCAGCAGCTCTACGACAGGGCAGGTGTATAATGAGCAGTTCTTC. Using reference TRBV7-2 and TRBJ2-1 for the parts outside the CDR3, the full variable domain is GAGVSQSPSNKVTEKGKDVELRCDPISGHTALYWYRQSLGQGLEFLIYFQGNSAPDKSGLPSDRFSAERTGGSVSTLTIQRTQQEDSAVYLCASSSTTGQVYNEQFFGPGTRLTVL.

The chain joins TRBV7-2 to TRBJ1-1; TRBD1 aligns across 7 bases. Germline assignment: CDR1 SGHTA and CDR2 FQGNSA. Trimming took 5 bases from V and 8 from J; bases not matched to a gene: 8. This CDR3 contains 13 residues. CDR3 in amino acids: CASSDRQGGEAFF. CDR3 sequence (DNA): TGTGCCAGCAGCGATCGACAGGGCGGGGAAGCTTTCTTT.

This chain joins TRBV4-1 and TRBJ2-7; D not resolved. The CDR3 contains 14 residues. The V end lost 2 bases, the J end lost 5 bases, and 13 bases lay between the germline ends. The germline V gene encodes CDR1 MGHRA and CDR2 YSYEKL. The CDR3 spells CASSQSAPRDEQYF. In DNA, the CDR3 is TGCGCCAGCAGCCAATCAGCCCCCCGAGACGAGCAGTACTTC.

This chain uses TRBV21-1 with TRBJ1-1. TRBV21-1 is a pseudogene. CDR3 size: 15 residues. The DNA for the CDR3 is TGTGCCAGCAGCTCACGGACGGATCTGAACACTGAAGCTTTCTTT. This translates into CASSSRTDLNTEAFF.

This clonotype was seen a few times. CDR3 sequence: CASSNRDRASVEQFF. The CDR3 region has the DNA TGTGCCAGCAGCAACCGGGACAGAGCTTCGGTTGAGCAGTTCTTC. This chain joins TRBV6-6 and TRBJ2-1; 7 bases are a match to TRBD1. With 6 bases clipped from V and 9 bases from J, the junction kept 14 bases outside the gene matches. Germline V CDR1 and CDR2: MNHNY, SVGAGI (reference sequence). This CDR3 spans 15 amino acids.

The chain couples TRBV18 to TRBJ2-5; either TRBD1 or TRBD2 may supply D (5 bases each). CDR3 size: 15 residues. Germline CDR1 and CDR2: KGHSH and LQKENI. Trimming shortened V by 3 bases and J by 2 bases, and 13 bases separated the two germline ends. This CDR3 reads CASSPRDGIQETQYF. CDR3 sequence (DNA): TGTGCCAGCTCACCCAGGGACGGGATTCAAGAGACCCAGTACTTC.